Shown below are 8 T cell receptor beta chains from a single sample sequenced in a study of blood T cell repertoires in COVID-19. Here immunoSEQ multiplex PCR was the method, and the copy in TCRdb shows in-frame clones only, minus some. The data hold a few hundred thousand clones, with roughly 85% observed a single time. Sample: PBMCs or T cells enriched from blood (not recorded which). The receptors here all came from a woman in her 50s who had been exposed to COVID-19.

The rearrangement joins TRBV29-1 to TRBJ2-3; a weak D match, TRBD1 (5 bases). Germline V gene sequence: CDR1 SQVTM, CDR2 ANQGSEA. Trimming removed 4 bases from V and 4 bases from J, with 15 bases in between. The CDR3 runs to 14 residues. The CDR3: CSVATASLADTQYF. Here the CDR3 DNA reads TGCAGCGTTGCGACAGCCTCACTCGCAGATACGCAGTATTTT.

J is TRBJ1-4 and V is TRBV5-5; weak D call: TRBD1 (6 bases). This CDR3 comprises 15 residues. V was cut by 4 bases and J by 8 bases, with 18 bases left in between. Germline loops: CDR1 SGHKS, CDR2 YYEKEE (reference sequence). CDR3 amino acids: CASSPLLTGGEKLFF. CDR3 in DNA: TGTGCCAGCAGCCCATTATTGACAGGCGGAGAAAAACTGTTTTTT.

This chain uses TRBV5-1 with TRBJ2-7, with D possibly matching TRBD1 (6 bases). The CDR3 consists of 13 residues. V shed 4 bases and J shed 3 bases, with 11 bases lying between them. CDR1 SGHRS and CDR2 YFSETQ come from the germline V gene. This CDR3 is CASSRQDHYEQYF. CDR3 nucleotide sequence: TGCGCCAGCAGCCGACAGGACCACTACGAGCAGTACTTC.

The rearrangement links TRBV19 to TRBJ1-2, with D tentatively TRBD1 (6 bases). The germline V and J ends were trimmed by 5 bases and 7 bases, with 17 bases remaining between them. In germline, CDR1 is LNHDA, CDR2 SQIVND (reference sequence). The CDR3 is 14 residues long. CDR3 coding DNA: TGTGCCAGTAGTGGGCAGGCGCACAGGGCTGGCTACACCTTC. It yields the protein CASSGQAHRAGYTF. Full variable domain (remainder filled in from reference TRBV19 and TRBJ1-2): DGGITQSPKYLFRKEGQNVTLSCEQNLNHDAMYWYRQDPGQGLRLIYYSQIVNDFQKGDIAEGYSVSREKKESFPLTVTSAQKNPTAFYLCASSGQAHRAGYTFGSGTRLTVV.

The genes are TRBV5-4 and TRBJ1-2, with D perhaps TRBD1 (5 bases). V lost 0 bases, J lost 5 bases, and 11 bases lay in between. The CDR3 sequence is 14 residues long. Germline CDR1 and CDR2: SGHNT and YYREEE (reference sequence). The CDR3 is CASSLVGAGYGYTF. DNA for the CDR3: TGTGCCAGCAGCTTGGTAGGGGCGGGATATGGCTACACCTTC.

The chain carries TRBV11-2 and TRBJ2-2; D remains ambiguous. This CDR3 is 13 amino acids long. The germline V and J ends were trimmed by 8 bases and 1 base, with 8 bases remaining between them. Germline values: CDR1 SGHAT, CDR2 FQNNGV. CDR3: CASARRNTGELFF. The CDR3 DNA is TGTGCCAGCGCGAGGCGGAACACCGGGGAGCTGTTTTTT.

J is TRBJ2-3 and V is TRBV5-4, with a weak D call TRBD1 (5 bases). Germline lookup yields CDR1 SGHNT and CDR2 YYREEE (reference sequence). The germline V and J ends were trimmed by 4 bases and 0 bases, with 12 bases remaining between them. The CDR3 has 15 amino acids. CDR3 protein: CASSRQTASTDTQYF. DNA of the CDR3: TGTGCCAGCAGCCGACAGACAGCTAGCACAGATACGCAGTATTTT. Full variable domain (remainder filled in from reference TRBV5-4 and TRBJ2-3): ETGVTQSPTHLIKTRGQQVTLRCSSQSGHNTVSWYQQALGQGPQFIFQYYREEENGRGNFPPRFSGLQFPNYSSELNVNALELDDSALYLCASSRQTASTDTQYFGPGTRLTVL.

The chain carries TRBV27 and TRBJ2-5; 15 nucleotides match TRBD2. Unmatched junction bases numbered 1, after V lost 5 bases and J lost 3 bases. The CDR3 has 15 amino acids. Germline V CDR1 and CDR2: MNHEY, SMNVEV (reference sequence). CDR3 amino acids: CASSGLAGGEETQYF. CDR3 nucleotides: TGTGCCAGCAGTGGACTAGCGGGGGGGGAAGAGACCCAGTACTTC.